This passage covers 30 T cell receptor beta chains from one sample sequenced in a study of response to subunit inactivated influenza vaccine. TCRdb itself ran the RT-PCR reads through MiXCR, one entry per CDR3 protein. The sample records a few hundred thousand distinct CDR3 sequences, roughly 10% being singletons. These records were also assigned to another study, of T cells expressing NK-cell markers. This second study notes: 5'RACE template switching built TCR beta cDNA with unique molecular identifiers.

The sample consisted of PBMCs from blood, taken on the day of vaccination. The receptors stem from a man in his forties or fifties who received an inactivated influenza vaccine.

This clonotype showed up just a few times. The V gene is TRBV7-9, the J gene TRBJ2-7; 8 bases are shared with TRBD1. With V trimmed by 5 bases and J by 5 bases, 5 bases remained unmatched. Germline V gene lookup returns CDR1 SEHNR and CDR2 FQNEAQ (reference sequence). The CDR3 covers 13 residues. CDR3 sequence (DNA): TGTGCCAGCAGCACTGGACAGGGAAACGAGCAGTACTTC. It yields the protein CASSTGQGNEQYF.

J is TRBJ2-1 and V is TRBV10-3; D might be TRBD1 or TRBD2, each matching 6 bases. The CDR3 spans 12 residues. V was cut by 9 bases and J by 5 bases, with 11 bases left in between. Germline-derived CDR1 and CDR2 are ENHRY and SYGVKD. The CDR3 DNA follows: TGTGCCATGAAGGGGGGACACAATGAGCAGTTCTTC. It translates to CAMKGGHNEQFF.

Only a few counts were recorded for this clonotype. V usage is TRBV28 and J usage is TRBJ2-7; 8 positions agree with TRBD1. V lost 5 bases and J lost 3; bases outside the gene matches: 3. The CDR3 spans 13 residues. Per the germline V gene, CDR1 is MDHEN and CDR2 is SYDVKM. DNA for the CDR3: TGTGCCAGCAGTCACGGGACAGGCTACGAGCAGTACTTC. Translated, it gives CASSHGTGYEQYF.

The rearrangement joins TRBV7-8 to TRBJ1-2; no clear D gene. Germline loops: CDR1 SGHVS, CDR2 FQNEAQ. The CDR3 loop spans 13 amino acids. V was clipped by 1 base and J by 3 bases, with 6 bases between them. The CDR3 bases are TGTGCCAGCAGCTTAGGACTAGACTATGGCTACACCTTC. Translating gives CASSLGLDYGYTF. Combining the CDR3 with reference TRBV7-8 and TRBJ1-2 gives the whole variable domain GAGVSQSPRYKVAKRGQDVALRCDPISGHVSLFWYQQALGQGPEFLTYFQNEAQLDKSGLPSDRFFAERPEGSVSTLKIQRTQQEDSAVYLCASSLGLDYGYTFGSGTRLTVV.

In its sample, this clonotype was seen a few times. The chain couples TRBV5-1 to TRBJ2-7; weak D call: TRBD1 (6 bases). The CDR3 covers 13 residues. The ends were cut back, 2 bases at V and 5 bases at J, with 11 bases in the middle. The germline CDR1 and CDR2 sequences are SGHRS and YFSETQ. The CDR3 nucleotides read TGCGCCAGCAGCTTCGGACAGACCCACGAGCAGTACTTC. Residues: CASSFGQTHEQYF. Full variable domain (remainder filled in from reference TRBV5-1 and TRBJ2-7): KAGVTQTPRYLIKTRGQQVTLSCSPISGHRSVSWYQQTPGQGLQFLFEYFSETQRNKGNFPGRFSGRQFSNSRSEMNVSTLELGDSALYLCASSFGQTHEQYFGPGTRLTVT.

This clonotype was observed a few times. The chain combines TRBV5-1 with TRBJ2-3, with unresolved D. Trimming pared 3 bases from V and 5 bases from J, leaving 10 bases between. The CDR3 loop spans 13 amino acids. Germline-derived CDR1 and CDR2 are SGHRS and YFSETQ. CDR3 DNA: TGCGCCAGCAGCTCCCCGCCCATAGATACGCAGTATTTT. It yields the protein CASSSPPIDTQYF.

In this sample, this clonotype turned up a few times. The CDR3 protein is CASSQDGYYVADTQYF. CDR3 coding DNA: TGTGCCAGCAGCCAAGATGGGTACTATGTCGCAGATACGCAGTATTTT. This chain uses TRBV3-1 with TRBJ2-3; D is ambiguous. The CDR3 covers 16 residues. V shed 0 bases and J shed 4 bases, with 14 bases lying between them. Germline CDR1 LGHDT, CDR2 YNNKEL (reference sequence).

This clonotype was seen a few times. This chain connects TRBV6-1 to TRBJ2-5, with 10 bases fitting TRBD2. The germline V gene encodes CDR1 MNHNS and CDR2 SASEGT. V shed 0 bases, J shed 5 bases, and the junction held 3 bases outside the gene matches. This CDR3 comprises 15 residues. The CDR3 DNA sequence: TGTGCCAGCAGTGAAGCACTAGCGGGGAGGGAGACCCAGTACTTC. Protein sequence: CASSEALAGRETQYF.

The chain is built from TRBV25-1 and TRBJ2-1, with 8 nucleotides matching TRBD2. Germline CDR1 MGHDK, CDR2 SYGVNS. The CDR3 consists of 17 residues. V lost 2 bases to trimming and J lost 0 bases; unmatched junction nucleotides: 6. The CDR3 loop is CASSERAGGSSYNEQFF. CDR3 nucleotides: TGTGCCAGCAGTGAACGGGCGGGAGGTAGCTCCTACAATGAGCAGTTCTTC. The full variable domain, with the rest looked up from reference TRBV25-1 and TRBJ2-1, is EADIYQTPRYLVIGTGKKITLECSQTMGHDKMYWYQQDPGMELHLIHYSYGVNSTEKGDLSSESTVSRIRTEHFPLTLESARPSHTSQYLCASSERAGGSSYNEQFFGPGTRLTVL.

This chain joins TRBV12-3 or TRBV12-4 and TRBJ2-1; perhaps D is TRBD1 or TRBD2 (5 bases each). The V end lost 6 bases, the J end lost 9 bases, and 18 bases lay between the germline ends. The CDR3 has 14 amino acids. The CDR3 DNA sequence: TGTGCCAGCAGAAAATCGGGACGCCACATTGAGCAGTTCTTC. Amino acids: CASRKSGRHIEQFF.

This clonotype was counted a few times. The J gene is TRBJ2-1, the V gene TRBV4-3; 13 positions match TRBD2. This CDR3 has 15 residues. The V segment lost 4 bases and the J segment 8 bases; nucleotides outside the gene matches: 5. Germline values: CDR1 LGHNA, CDR2 YSLEER. CDR3 amino acids: CASSRGLAGHHEQFF. DNA of the CDR3: TGCGCCAGCAGCCGGGGACTAGCGGGGCATCATGAGCAGTTCTTC.

A few counts support this clonotype. The chain combines TRBV5-5 with TRBJ2-7, with unresolved D. The V gene's germline CDR1 is SGHKS and CDR2 YYEKEE (reference sequence). The CDR3 spans 14 residues. Deletions cut 1 base from V and 2 bases from J, with 10 bases between. CDR3 DNA: TGTGCCAGCAGCTTGTCGGCAGCTACCTACGAGCAGTACTTC. Protein sequence: CASSLSAATYEQYF.

This clonotype was observed a few times. The chain uses TRBV6-1 and TRBJ2-3, with 7 bases matching TRBD2. The length of the CDR3 is 14 residues. Germline V gene data show CDR1 as MNHNS and CDR2 as SASEGT. Unmatched junction bases numbered 5, after V lost 6 bases and J lost 2 bases. The CDR3 DNA follows: TGTGCCAGCAGGAACCGGGGGGACACAGATACGCAGTATTTT. Protein product: CASRNRGDTDTQYF.

At least ten counts were recorded for this clonotype. This sequence joins TRBV30 and TRBJ2-1; no definite D call. Germline V gives CDR1 GTSNPN, CDR2 SVGIG (reference sequence). This CDR3 spans 13 amino acids. With 5 bases removed from V and 0 bases from J, the gap between germline ends came to 8 bases. This chain's CDR3 is CAWGPSSYNEQFF. The CDR3 DNA reads as TGTGCCTGGGGACCGAGCTCCTACAATGAGCAGTTCTTC.

In this sample, this clonotype turned up a few times. The rearrangement uses TRBV7-9 and TRBJ1-5; D gene unclear. Germline V gene lookup returns CDR1 SEHNR and CDR2 FQNEAQ (reference sequence). The CDR3 covers 14 residues. Trimming pared 7 bases from V and 1 base from J, leaving 11 bases between. The CDR3 is CASTDLGSNQPQHF. CDR3 bases: TGTGCCAGCACCGATCTCGGGAGCAATCAGCCCCAGCATTTT.

The chain combines TRBV29-1 with TRBJ2-1; D remains ambiguous. The germline V gene encodes CDR1 SQVTM and CDR2 ANQGSEA. The V gene lost 3 bases and the J gene lost 8 bases, with 5 bases spanning the gap. The CDR3 has 10 amino acids. This CDR3 is CSVDVHEQFF. In nucleotides, the CDR3 is TGCAGCGTTGATGTCCATGAGCAGTTCTTC.

This clonotype showed up many times. The chain uses TRBV6-2 or TRBV6-3 and TRBJ2-5, with D possibly called TRBD1 or TRBD2 (5 bases each). CDR1 and CDR2 (germline): MNHEY, SVGEGT. The CDR3 has 13 amino acids. Trimming removed 6 bases from V and 1 base from J, with 9 bases in between. CDR3 sequence: CASRLGVQETQYF. CDR3 coding DNA: TGTGCCAGCAGATTGGGGGTCCAAGAGACCCAGTACTTC.

V usage is TRBV3-1 and J usage is TRBJ2-1, with TRBD2 identical over 11 bases. The V gene's germline CDR1 is LGHDT and CDR2 YNNKEL (reference sequence). V was clipped by 2 bases and J by 9 bases; unmatched bases: 6. This CDR3 is built from 15 residues. CDR3 DNA sequence: TGTGCCAGCAGCCAAATAGCGGGGGGGCGGAGTGAGCAGTTCTTC. It encodes CASSQIAGGRSEQFF.

This clonotype was recorded once. This chain uses TRBV7-2 with TRBJ2-3, with 7 positions matching TRBD2. The CDR3 length is 15 residues. V was pared by 5 bases and J by 1 base, with 6 bases of the junction left unmatched. The germline gives CDR1 SGHTA, CDR2 FQGNSA. In DNA form, the CDR3 reads TGTGCCAGCAGCCCGGGACTACTTCGCACAGATACGCAGTATTTT. Protein sequence: CASSPGLLRTDTQYF.

This clonotype showed up just a few times. The chain is built from TRBV18 and TRBJ2-1; TRBD1 matches at 9 bases. The CDR3 spans 16 residues. Germline V CDR1 and CDR2: KGHSH, LQKENI. V lost 3 bases and J lost 6; bases outside the gene matches: 9. In DNA, the CDR3 is TGTGCCAGCTCACCCCAGACAGGGGGGATTAGCAATGAGCAGTTCTTC. It yields the protein CASSPQTGGISNEQFF.

This clonotype showed up just a few times. The chain links TRBV2 to TRBJ2-7, with TRBD1 identical over 7 bases. The germline CDR1 and CDR2 sequences are SNHLY and FYNNEI. Losses at the gene ends were 8 bases for V and 2 bases for J; bases not matched to a gene: 15. This CDR3 has 16 amino acids. The CDR3, as DNA: TGTGCCAGCGAGCTATATTGGACAGGAAAAACCTACGAGCAGTACTTC. It encodes CASELYWTGKTYEQYF.

The sample holds a few counts of this clonotype. The V gene is TRBV7-2, the J gene TRBJ2-3; D gene uncertain. Germline V CDR1 and CDR2: SGHTA, FQGNSA. The CDR3 consists of 13 residues. V shed 5 bases and J shed 4 bases, with 10 bases lying between them. As DNA, the CDR3 is TGTGCCAGCAGCAGGACGGCCGCAGATACGCAGTATTTT. Translating gives CASSRTAADTQYF.

In this sample, this clonotype turned up many times. This chain connects TRBV15 to TRBJ2-7; D might be TRBD1 (5 bases). The CDR3 is 14 amino acids. From germline, CDR1 is LNHNV and CDR2 YYDKDF (reference sequence). The ends were cut back, 5 bases at V and 0 bases at J, with 11 bases in the middle. The DNA for the CDR3 is TGTGCCACCAGCGACAGTACGCCCTCCTACGAGCAGTACTTC. Translated: CATSDSTPSYEQYF.

This clonotype was counted a few times. The gene calls are TRBV3-1 and TRBJ2-7; D is unclear. Germline V gene sequence: CDR1 LGHDT, CDR2 YNNKEL (reference sequence). The V gene lost 1 base and the J gene lost 3 bases, with 13 bases spanning the gap. The length of the CDR3 is 15 residues. The CDR3 loop is CASSQVGNVRYEQYF. The CDR3 DNA reads as TGTGCCAGCAGCCAAGTGGGAAATGTGCGCTACGAGCAGTACTTC.

This clonotype was detected only a few times. This chain joins TRBV9 and TRBJ2-5; D not certain. The CDR3 runs to 14 residues. Trimming left V 0 bases short and J 5 bases short, with 11 bases between. Germline V gene sequence: CDR1 SGDLS, CDR2 YYNGEE. For the CDR3, the DNA is TGTGCCAGCAGCGTAGCGGGCCGGTGGGAGACCCAGTACTTC. It specifies CASSVAGRWETQYF. Combining the CDR3 with reference TRBV9 and TRBJ2-5 gives the whole variable domain DSGVTQTPKHLITATGQRVTLRCSPRSGDLSVYWYQQSLDQGLQFLIQYYNGEERAKGNILERFSAQQFPDLHSELNLSSLELGDSALYFCASSVAGRWETQYFGPGTRLLVL.

This clonotype was counted a few times. Here the CDR3 DNA reads TGCGCCAGCAGCTTGGCCGGGAGTCGCACAGATACGCAGTATTTT. Its translation: CASSLAGSRTDTQYF. This sequence joins TRBV5-1 and TRBJ2-3; tentative D call: TRBD2 (6 bases). Germline V gene sequence: CDR1 SGHRS, CDR2 YFSETQ. V gave up 0 bases and J gave up 1 base, with 9 bases separating them. This CDR3 has 15 residues.

The chain joins TRBV30 to TRBJ2-6, with D possibly being TRBD2 (6 bases). This CDR3 has 15 amino acids. Trimming took off 2 bases at V and 0 bases at J, with 8 bases between the two ends. From germline, CDR1 is GTSNPN and CDR2 SVGIG (reference sequence). This chain's CDR3 is CAWSSGVSGANVLTF. As DNA, the CDR3 is TGTGCCTGGAGTTCGGGGGTCTCTGGGGCCAACGTCCTGACTTTC.

This clonotype was observed many times. The genes are TRBV20-1 and TRBJ2-7; 7 positions match TRBD2. V dropped 1 base and J dropped 2; count of bases not matched to a gene: 8. From germline, CDR1 is DFQATT and CDR2 SNEGSKA (reference sequence). The CDR3 extends over 15 amino acids. CDR3 residues: CSARGALAATYEQYF. The CDR3 DNA follows: TGCAGTGCTAGAGGGGCCCTAGCGGCCACCTACGAGCAGTACTTC.

This chain uses TRBV3-1 with TRBJ2-5; TRBD2 aligns across 10 bases. The CDR3 totals 15 residues. The ends lost 3 bases at V and 4 bases at J; junction bases unmatched: 5. CDR1 and CDR2 from the germline V gene are LGHDT and YNNKEL (reference sequence). The DNA for the CDR3 is TGTGCCAGCAGCCAGTCCCCTAGCGGGAGAGAGACCCAGTACTTC. Its protein product is CASSQSPSGRETQYF.

This clonotype was seen ten or more times. The chain joins TRBV21-1 to TRBJ2-3. TRBV21-1 is reported as a pseudogene. This CDR3 spans 9 amino acids. The CDR3 coding sequence is TGTGCCAGCAGCAAATTTACGTATTTT. Encoded protein: CASSKFTYF.